This paragraph reports one TCR beta chain. Its antigen specificity is not known. Qualities for individual bases were not recorded, and no much larger clone is one base off. These data originate in a study of cytomegalovirus exposure and HLA in healthy donors (dated by TCRdb to the late 2010s). About the study as a whole: The roughly 650 repertoires of the first cohort and the roughly 120 validation repertoires were produced on the same platform, according to a later analysis. To predict cytomegalovirus infection status, the study brought together high-throughput TCR immunosequencing, statistical association of individual TCRs with disease status, and machine learning. The aim of the study was to test whether cataloging public T cell receptors could identify signatures of past pathogen exposure. A separate validation cohort of roughly 130 different subjects was used in addition to the 666-subject first cohort.

Summary of the overall study and its limitations: A total of about 150 TCR beta chains were listed by the study as associated with cytomegalovirus. According to the authors, the approach could potentially be generalized to other disease states and immunological phenotypes. Cytomegalovirus status was reported to be diagnosed by the classifier with high specificity and sensitivity in both the original and validation cohorts. A few of the identified cytomegalovirus-associated TCR beta chains were confirmed in vitro to be specific for cytomegalovirus antigens. Most TCR sequences were observed very rarely across donors, whereas some public TCRs were present in many individuals. Subsequent analysis determined that TCRs grouped into clusters in the first cohort also showed a tendency toward co-occurrence across the roughly 120 validation repertoires, and 94% of cluster scores exceeded 0. All 120 or so repertoires were used to score co-occurrence in the validation cohort in a later analysis, because that analysis had no HLA typing for the cohort.

Library method: the immunoSEQ multiplex PCR assay. Processing in the source paper ran as follows. A statistical classification framework was developed to diagnose cytomegalovirus status using the catalog of TCR beta chain sequences. As stored in TCRdb, this immuneACCESS dataset retains in-frame rearrangements with V and J assigned. A fraction of the clones does not appear; measured against another copy, unresolved V genes explain less than half of the discrepancy, and the remainder lacks a known reason. V, J and clone size reflect that table, while D and trimming were determined from the DNA. This sample is represented by approximately 160,000 clones; less than 90% of them were singletons. Of the sample, about 10% falls within the top ten clones. Separate from the approximately 730-subject first cohort, the validation cohort of more than 90 subjects was the group to which the donors belonged. According to the germline V gene, CDR1 reads ENHRY and CDR2 reads SYGVKD. The CDR3 goes from the cysteine to the phenylalanine over 15 residues. The sequence is cut down to CDR3 DNA, 45 bases in frame from base 1. V ends up 5 bases short and J 1 base short, with an unmatched junction base count of 6.

The sequence links TRBV10-3 to TRBJ2-7, and TRBD1 aligns with 9 junction nucleotides. Sequencing was done on a sample of PBMCs. This clonotype was sampled from a man in his thirties or forties in good health and CMV-seropositive. This receptor has the CDR3 CAISTGTGSSYEQYF. The DNA sequence is TGTGCCATCAGTACCGGGACAGGGAGTTCCTACGAGCAGTACTTC.